The rows below give T cell receptor beta chains drawn from one sample of a study of response to subunit inactivated influenza vaccine. TCRdb itself ran the RT-PCR reads through MiXCR, one entry per CDR3 protein. The table records under 200,000 distinct CDR3 sequences, roughly 10% of them present only once. Sequencing was performed on CD8+ T cells sorted from PBMCs, taken less than 30 months after vaccination. Every receptor here comes from a man aged 50-75 years who received an inactivated influenza vaccine. Both conserved end residues are part of each CDR3. The D gene is left open where the match is weak. Clone size is not always given. Where it is, it says once, few, many or a class for expanded clones.

j_call cdr3_length d_call clone_size v_call cdr3_aa cdr3_nt
TRBJ2-7 15 NA many TRBV15 CATSRDRNQGNEQYF TGTGCCACCAGCAGAGACCGAAATCAGGGCAACGAGCAGTACTTC
TRBJ2-7 15 NA NA TRBV5-5 CASSFSRGRGGEQYF TGTGCCAGCAGCTTTAGCAGAGGCCGGGGCGGCGAGCAGTACTTC
TRBJ2-1 14 NA few TRBV29-1 CSVEGGISYNEQFF TGCAGCGTTGAGGGGGGTATCTCCTACAATGAGCAGTTCTTC
TRBJ2-1 15 NA few TRBV4-1 CASSQDPTRRNEQFF TGCGCCAGCAGCCAAGACCCGACTAGACGGAATGAGCAGTTCTTC
TRBJ1-1 12 NA NA TRBV28 CASSFDGTEAFF TGTGCCAGCAGTTTTGATGGGACTGAAGCTTTCTTT
TRBJ2-3 18 TRBD1 few TRBV9 CASSVVPGQGIVGDTQYF TGTGCCAGCAGCGTAGTCCCGGGACAGGGTATCGTTGGAGATACGCAGTATTTT
TRBJ1-5 12 NA NA TRBV7-9 CASSLGQQPQHF TGTGCCAGCAGCTTGGGGCAACAGCCCCAGCATTTT
TRBJ2-2 15 TRBD1 NA TRBV30 CAWRVGTGFSGELFF TGTGCCTGGAGGGTTGGGACAGGGTTTTCCGGGGAGCTGTTTTTT
TRBJ1-2 14 NA NA TRBV7-9 CASSDAGWRHGYTF TGTGCCAGCAGCGACGCGGGATGGCGGCATGGCTACACCTTC
TRBJ2-7 14 NA many TRBV7-9 CASSFEEETYEQYF TGTGCCAGCAGCTTCGAAGAGGAGACCTACGAGCAGTACTTC
TRBJ1-5 14 NA many TRBV27 CASSGTGNNQPQHF TGTGCCAGCAGTGGTACAGGAAATAATCAGCCCCAGCATTTT
TRBJ2-7 15 TRBD1 many TRBV20-1 CSAPPGQGATYEQYF TGCAGTGCACCCCCGGGACAGGGGGCTACCTACGAGCAGTACTTC
TRBJ2-1 14 NA few TRBV19 CASSIGLTYNEQFF TGTGCCAGTAGCATCGGACTTACCTACAATGAGCAGTTCTTC
TRBJ1-5 14 NA few TRBV29-1 CSVEDLGGAQPQHF TGCAGCGTTGAAGATCTCGGGGGAGCTCAGCCCCAGCATTTT
TRBJ2-5 15 TRBD1 NA TRBV28 CASSLTGVVLGTQYF TGTGCCAGCAGCCTCACAGGGGTAGTCCTCGGGACCCAGTACTTC
TRBJ2-6 14 NA many TRBV6-5 CASSSGVGANVLTF TGTGCCAGCAGTTCAGGGGTTGGGGCCAACGTCCTGACTTTC
TRBJ2-1 15 TRBD1 few TRBV10-3 CAIRGDRASNNEQFF TGTGCCATCAGGGGGGACAGGGCTTCTAACAATGAGCAGTTCTTC
TRBJ2-7 19 TRBD1 NA TRBV11-1 CASSLPHIDRAPVPYEQYF TGTGCCAGCAGCTTACCCCATATCGACAGGGCCCCCGTTCCTTACGAGCAGTACTTC
TRBJ2-1 15 TRBD2 NA TRBV10-3 CAISDGTSGAYEQFF TGTGCCATCAGTGATGGGACTAGCGGGGCCTATGAGCAGTTCTTC
TRBJ2-7 14 TRBD1 NA TRBV6-1 CASSPGQGWNEQYF TGTGCCAGCAGTCCGGGACAGGGGTGGAACGAGCAGTACTTC
TRBJ2-7 17 NA NA TRBV27 CASSFIPGTMSSYEQYF TGTGCCAGCAGTTTCATCCCGGGTACTATGTCCTCCTACGAGCAGTACTTC
TRBJ2-1 15 TRBD2 NA TRBV28 CASSLLATSGVEQFF TGTGCCAGCAGTTTATTAGCGACTAGCGGGGTTGAGCAGTTCTTC
TRBJ2-3 13 NA few TRBV12-3/TRBV12-4 CASSEWGTDTQYF TGTGCCAGCAGTGAGTGGGGCACAGATACGCAGTATTTT